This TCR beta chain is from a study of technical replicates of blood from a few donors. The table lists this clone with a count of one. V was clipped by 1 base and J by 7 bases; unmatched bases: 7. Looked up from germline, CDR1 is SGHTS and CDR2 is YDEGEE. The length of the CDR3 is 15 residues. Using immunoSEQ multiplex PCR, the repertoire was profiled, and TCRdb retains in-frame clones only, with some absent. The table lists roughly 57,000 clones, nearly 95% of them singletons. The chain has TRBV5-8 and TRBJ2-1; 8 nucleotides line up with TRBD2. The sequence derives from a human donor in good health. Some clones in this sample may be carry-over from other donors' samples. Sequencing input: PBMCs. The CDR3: CASSLRLAGRNEQFF. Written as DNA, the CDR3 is TGTGCCAGCAGCTTGAGATTAGCGGGACGGAATGAGCAGTTCTTC.